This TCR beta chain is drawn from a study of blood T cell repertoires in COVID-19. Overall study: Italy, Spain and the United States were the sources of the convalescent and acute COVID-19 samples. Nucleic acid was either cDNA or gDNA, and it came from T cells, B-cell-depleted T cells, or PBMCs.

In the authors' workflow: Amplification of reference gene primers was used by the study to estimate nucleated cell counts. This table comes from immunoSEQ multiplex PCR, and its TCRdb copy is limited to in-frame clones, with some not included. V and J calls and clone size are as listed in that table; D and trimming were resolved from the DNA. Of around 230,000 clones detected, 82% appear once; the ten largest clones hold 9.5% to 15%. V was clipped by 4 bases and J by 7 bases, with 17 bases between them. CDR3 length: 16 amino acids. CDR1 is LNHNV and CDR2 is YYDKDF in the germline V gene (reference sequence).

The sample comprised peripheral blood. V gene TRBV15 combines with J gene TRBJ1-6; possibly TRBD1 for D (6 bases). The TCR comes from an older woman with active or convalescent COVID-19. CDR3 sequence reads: CATSNEAQGNNSPLHF. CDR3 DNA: TGTGCCACCAGCAATGAAGCACAGGGAAACAATTCACCCCTCCACTTT.